The clone carrying this TCR beta chain was seen a single time. The CDR3 spans 12 residues. The V gene lost 8 bases and the J gene lost 4 bases, with 12 bases spanning the gap. Looked up from germline, CDR1 is SQVTM and CDR2 is ANQGSEA. These data come from a study of blood T cell repertoires in COVID-19. Study-level information: The samples span acute and convalescent COVID-19 from the United States, Italy and Spain. T cells, B-cell-depleted T cells, or PBMCs provided the cDNA or gDNA that served as material.

As handled by the study authors: Using reference gene primer amplification, nucleated cell counts were estimated. Sequenced by immunoSEQ multiplex PCR; TCRdb stores in-frame clones only, minus some. Clone size and V and J calls were adopted from that table, with D and trimming inferred from the DNA. The data contain 65,000 to 75,000 clones, over 70% of them singletons. This receptor was obtained from a man aged 70-80 years with acute or convalescent COVID-19. Sequenced sample: peripheral blood. The gene calls are TRBV29-1 and TRBJ2-1; a weak D match, TRBD2 (6 bases). CDR3 nucleotides: TGCAGCTGCGGGGCGAGGTACAATGAGCAGTTCTTC. Protein: CSCGARYNEQFF.